This TCR beta chain was identified in a study of metastatic and nonmetastatic thyroid tumors (dated by TCRdb to about 2020). The study in broad terms: Repertoires were compared across peripheral blood and tumor or nodule tissue samples from malignant and benign thyroid patients.

This clone has a count of ten or more. Its antigen is unknown. No base quality information exists; no much larger clone differs at one position. General study outcomes and caveats: In both blood and tumor samples, TCR beta diversity was reported to be significantly higher in malignant tumors than in benign nodules.

No patient had received any treatment before thyroid surgery. Patient clinical samples collected from about 2011 to 2018 were retrospectively analysed using T-cell receptor beta sequencing. Libraries were prepared through PCR. TCRdb names Illumina HiSeq 4000 as the instrument used. High-throughput sequencing was used to profile the TCR beta-chain CDR3 region of each patient. In the source study's methods: CDR3 differences across clinicopathological groups were used to build a classifier for discriminating distant-metastatic papillary thyroid cancer patients. Repertoire diversity was assessed with the Shannon index, and tumor-blood repertoire similarity with the Morisita-Horn index. Using fastp at Q25 and MiXCR, TCRdb reprocessed the public reads and kept productive beta chains. For this entry, the V and J calls and clone size follow TCRdb and not the study's own pipeline. The sample includes roughly 13,000 clones, with under 30% observed a single time. The top ten clones comprise 10% to 15% of the sample.

As encoded in the germline V gene (reference sequence), CDR1 is SEHNR while CDR2 is FQNEAQ. The CDR3 covers 12 residues, taking in both the cysteine and the phenylalanine. Of all the DNA, just the CDR3 is kept, 36 bases in frame from base 1. V is reduced by 5 bases and J by 5 bases, leaving a spacing of 10 bases between them. This receptor was taken from a female donor with papillary thyroid cancer or a benign thyroid nodule (not recorded which). Some clones in this sample may be carry-over from other donors' samples. Specimen: tumor tissue. The rearranged segments are TRBV7-9 and TRBJ2-7; no confident D gene assignment can be made. The bases read TGTGCCAGCAGCCTGCTCCGGGACGAGCAGTACTTC. This sequence encodes CASSLLRDEQYF.